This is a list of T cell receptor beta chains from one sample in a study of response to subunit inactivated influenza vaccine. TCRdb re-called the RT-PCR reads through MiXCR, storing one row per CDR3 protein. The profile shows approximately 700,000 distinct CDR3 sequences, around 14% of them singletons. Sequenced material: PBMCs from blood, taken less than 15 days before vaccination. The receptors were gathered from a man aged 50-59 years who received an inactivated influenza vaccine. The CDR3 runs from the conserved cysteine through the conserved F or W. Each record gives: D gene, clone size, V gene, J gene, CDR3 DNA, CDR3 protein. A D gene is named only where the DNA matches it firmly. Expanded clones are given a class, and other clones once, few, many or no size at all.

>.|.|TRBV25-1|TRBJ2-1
TGTGCCAGCAGTGATCACAAGCGGGCCATCTCCTACAATGAGCAGTTCTTC
CASSDHKRAISYNEQFF
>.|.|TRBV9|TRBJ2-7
TGTGCCAGCAGCGTAGAGGGGTTAGCGACCCTCTACGAGCAGTACTTC
CASSVEGLATLYEQYF
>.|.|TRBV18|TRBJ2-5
TGTGCCAGCTCACCACCGGCAGGCTTGGAGACCCAGTACTTC
CASSPPAGLETQYF
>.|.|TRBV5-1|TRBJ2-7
TGCGCCAGCAGCGGATTGCTAAGGGATGACGAGCAGTACTTC
CASSGLLRDDEQYF
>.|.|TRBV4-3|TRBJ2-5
TGCGCCAGCAGCCAAGGCCGAGGGCGCGGAGAGACCCAGTACTTC
CASSQGRGRGETQYF
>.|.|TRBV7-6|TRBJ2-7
TGTGCCAGCAGCTTACTAGGAACCCACACCCTCTCCGAGCAGTACTTC
CASSLLGTHTLSEQYF
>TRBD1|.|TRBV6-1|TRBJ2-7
TGTGCCAGCAGAAATCGGGACAGCTCCTACGAGCAGTACTTC
CASRNRDSSYEQYF
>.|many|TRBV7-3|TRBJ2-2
TGTGCCAGCAGCCAATACACCGGGGAGCTGTTTTTT
CASSQYTGELFF
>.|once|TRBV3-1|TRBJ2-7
TGTGCCAGCAGCCAAGGGTCGACGCGGGTCGAGCAGTACTTC
CASSQGSTRVEQYF
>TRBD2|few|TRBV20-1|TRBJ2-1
TGCAGTGCTAGTAGCGGGAGTCGTTACAATGAGCAGTTCTTC
CSASSGSRYNEQFF
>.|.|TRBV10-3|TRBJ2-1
TGTGCCATCGTTAGCGATGGCCCCTACAATGAGCAGTTCTTC
CAIVSDGPYNEQFF
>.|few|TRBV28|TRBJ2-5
TGTGCCAGCAGTTCAAAGGGGGGGGTCTTGATAGAGACCCAGTACTTC
CASSSKGGVLIETQYF
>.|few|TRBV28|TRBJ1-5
TGTGCCAGCGGTAGAGGGGGAGATAGCAATCAGCCCCAGCATTTT
CASGRGGDSNQPQHF
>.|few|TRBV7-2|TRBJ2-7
TGTGCCAGCAGCTTCTCCGCGTCGCCCGGGAGCTACGAGCAGTACTTC
CASSFSASPGSYEQYF
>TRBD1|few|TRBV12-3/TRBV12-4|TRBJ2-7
TGTGCCAGCAGTGTCGCAGGGGGTGCGAGCTCCTACGAGCAGTACTTC
CASSVAGGASSYEQYF
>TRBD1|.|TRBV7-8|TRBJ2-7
TGTGCCAGCACTCTTGACGGGACAGGGGGGCACGAGCAGTACTTC
CASTLDGTGGHEQYF
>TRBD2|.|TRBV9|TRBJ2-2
TGTGCCAGCTCCATCGTTAGCGGGGGGAACACCGGGGAGCTGTTTTTT
CASSIVSGGNTGELFF
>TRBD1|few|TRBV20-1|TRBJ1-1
TGCAGTGCTAGTTACAGGGGGTTCAGAAACACTGAAGCTTTCTTT
CSASYRGFRNTEAFF
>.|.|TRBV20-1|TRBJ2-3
TGCAGTGCTACTACAGGGCTACCCGGAGATACGCAGTATTTT
CSATTGLPGDTQYF
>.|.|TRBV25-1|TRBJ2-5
TGTGCCAGCAGTGACTTAATGGGGGATACAGAAGAGACCCAGTACTTC
CASSDLMGDTEETQYF
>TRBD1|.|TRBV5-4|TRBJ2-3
TGTGCCAGCAGCTTTAGGACAGGGGGGACTTCAGATACGCAGTATTTT
CASSFRTGGTSDTQYF
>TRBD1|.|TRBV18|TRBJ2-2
TGTGCCAGCTCACCTTTGACAGGGATGGCCGGGGAGCTGTTTTTT
CASSPLTGMAGELFF
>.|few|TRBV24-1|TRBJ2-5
TGTGCCACCAGTGAGACGACGGACGCGCAAGAGACCCAGTACTTC
CATSETTDAQETQYF
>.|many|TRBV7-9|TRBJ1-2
TGTGCCAGCAGGGGGGATCGAAACAGGGCTGGCTACACCTTC
CASRGDRNRAGYTF
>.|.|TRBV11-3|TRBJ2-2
TGTGCCAGCAGCTTAGTGACGAGCAGGGGAGCCGGGGAGCTGTTTTTT
CASSLVTSRGAGELFF
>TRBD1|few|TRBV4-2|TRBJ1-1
TGTGCCAGCAACTCCGGGACAGGGTCGGCAGCTTTCTTT
CASNSGTGSAAFF
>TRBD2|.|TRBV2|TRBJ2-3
TGTGCCAGACGGGGGGAGGCAGATACGCAGTATTTT
CARRGEADTQYF
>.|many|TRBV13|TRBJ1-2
TGTGCCAGCAGCCGTTCGTCTGGGAATTGGAGCTACACCTTC
CASSRSSGNWSYTF
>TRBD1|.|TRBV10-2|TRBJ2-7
TGCGCCAGCAGAGAGGGGCAGGGGGCCTACGAGCAGTACTTC
CASREGQGAYEQYF
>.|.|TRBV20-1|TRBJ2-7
TGCAGTGCTAGCCGGGTGGGCCTGAACGAGCAGTACTTC
CSASRVGLNEQYF
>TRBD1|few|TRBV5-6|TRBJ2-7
TGTGCCAGCAGCTTTCAGGGGGTTACCTACGAGCAGTACTTC
CASSFQGVTYEQYF
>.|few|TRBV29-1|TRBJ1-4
TGCAGCGTTGAAGATTACTACTCCCAGGGAGAAAAACTGTTTTTT
CSVEDYYSQGEKLFF
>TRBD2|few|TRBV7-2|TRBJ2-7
TGTGCCAGCAACTTATCACTAGCGGACCCTTACGAGCAGTACTTC
CASNLSLADPYEQYF
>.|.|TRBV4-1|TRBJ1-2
TGCGCCAGCAGCCAAGCGGGGGCCAGGGATTTTCTCGGGGACTCGTTC
CASSQAGARDFLGDSF
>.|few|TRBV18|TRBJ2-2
TGTGCCAGCTCACCGGGGCACTCGAACACCGGGGAGCTGTTTTTT
CASSPGHSNTGELFF
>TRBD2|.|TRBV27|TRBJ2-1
TGTGCCAGCAGTTCCTCTCCGATCGCGGGAGGCAACAATGAGCAGTTCTTC
CASSSSPIAGGNNEQFF
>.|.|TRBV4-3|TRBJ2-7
TGCGCCAGCAGCCACGTTTCGGGGGCTAACTACGAGCAGTACTTC
CASSHVSGANYEQYF
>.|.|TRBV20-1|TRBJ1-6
TGCAGTGCTAGGTCCGGACCCCTCCACTTT
CSARSGPLHF
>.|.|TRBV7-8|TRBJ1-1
TGTGCCAGCAGCCCAGTCGAAAGCATGAACACTGAAGCTTTCTTT
CASSPVESMNTEAFF
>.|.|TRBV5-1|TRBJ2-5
TGCGCCAGCAGCAGGACGGGCGACCAACGGTTGGAGACCCAGTACTTC
CASSRTGDQRLETQYF
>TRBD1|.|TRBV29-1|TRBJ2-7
TGCAGCGTTGGTGGGACAGGGAAAGACGAGCAGTACTTC
CSVGGTGKDEQYF
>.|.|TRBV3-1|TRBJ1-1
TGTGCCAGCGGCCAAGAGGCAGTCATGAACACTGAAGCTTTCTTT
CASGQEAVMNTEAFF
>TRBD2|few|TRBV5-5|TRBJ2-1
TGTGCCAGCAGCTTCGCGGGGGACTACAATGAGCAGTTCTTC
CASSFAGDYNEQFF
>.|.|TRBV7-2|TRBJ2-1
TGTGCCAGCAGCTTAGGATCGTTTTCTAGCTCCTACAATGAGCAGTTCTTC
CASSLGSFSSSYNEQFF
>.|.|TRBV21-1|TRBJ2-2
TGTGCCAGCAGCAAAAAAGCGGGGGCGAACACCGGGGAGCTGTTTTTT
CASSKKAGANTGELFF
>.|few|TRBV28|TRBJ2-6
TGTGCCAGCAGTTTCAGGGGCGCAAGCGATGGGGCCAACGTCCTGACTTTC
CASSFRGASDGANVLTF
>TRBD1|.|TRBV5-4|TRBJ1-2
TGTGCCAGCAGCTTGGCAACAGGGGGGGGCTATGGCTACACCTTC
CASSLATGGGYGYTF
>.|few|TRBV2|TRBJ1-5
TGTGCCAGCGTCGGGGACGCACTTGGGCAGCCCCAGCATTTT
CASVGDALGQPQHF
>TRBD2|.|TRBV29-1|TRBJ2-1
TGCAGCGTTGGACTAGCGGACATCTACAATGAGCAGTTCTTC
CSVGLADIYNEQFF
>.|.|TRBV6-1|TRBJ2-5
TGTGCCAGCAGATCGGACTGGAAGGAGACCCAGTACTTC
CASRSDWKETQYF
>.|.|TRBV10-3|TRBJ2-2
TGTGCCATCAGTGACAATGCCGCGAACACCGGGGAGCTGTTTTTT
CAISDNAANTGELFF
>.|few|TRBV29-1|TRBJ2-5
TGCAGCGCAAGGACAGATTATAACCAAGAGACCCAGTACTTC
CSARTDYNQETQYF
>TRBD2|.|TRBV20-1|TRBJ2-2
TGCAGTGCTGCAGGTAGCGGGGGAACGAACACCGGGGAGCTGTTTTTT
CSAAGSGGTNTGELFF